The 16 T cell receptor beta chains reported below all come from one sample, sequenced in a study of blood T cell repertoires in COVID-19. Sequenced by immunoSEQ multiplex PCR; TCRdb stores in-frame clones only, minus some. The data contain 210,000 or so clones, 83% of them singletons. Source material: peripheral blood. These receptors were obtained from a woman in her twenties or thirties with COVID-19, enrolled during active disease.

The V gene is TRBV29-1, the J gene TRBJ2-7, with 8 bases lining up with TRBD1. This CDR3 comprises 13 residues. Germline V lookup: CDR1 SQVTM, CDR2 ANQGSEA. J gave up 0 bases and V 3 bases, and 1 base lay outside the gene matches. CDR3 sequence (DNA): TGCAGCGTTGAGGGACAGGACTCCTACGAGCAGTACTTC. Amino acids: CSVEGQDSYEQYF.

This rearrangement joins TRBV10-3 to TRBJ2-2; 9 nucleotides align to TRBD1. V shed 5 bases and J 5 bases; nucleotides not matched to a gene: 12. CDR1 and CDR2 (germline): ENHRY, SYGVKD. This CDR3 is built from 17 residues. Here the CDR3 reads CAISTTGGGSGTGELFF. The CDR3 region has the DNA TGTGCCATCAGTACAACAGGGGGCGGGAGTGGTACCGGGGAGCTGTTTTTT.

The chain recombines TRBV7-8 with TRBJ1-5; 9 bases agree with TRBD1. J gave up 2 bases and V 3 bases, and 14 bases lay outside the gene matches. This CDR3 region has 19 residues. Germline CDR1 and CDR2: SGHVS and FQNEAQ. In nucleotides, the CDR3 is TGTGCCAGCAGCTTCGAGCCGGGACAGGGTAGTGGAGGCAATCAGCCCCAGCATTTT. Translating it yields CASSFEPGQGSGGNQPQHF.

The rearrangement links TRBV7-8 to TRBJ1-3; the match to TRBD1 covers 7 bases. CDR1 and CDR2 from the germline V gene are SGHVS and FQNEAQ. The CDR3 sequence is 16 residues long. V was clipped by 5 bases and J by 0 bases; unmatched bases: 7. CDR3 in DNA: TGTGCCAGCAGCCCGCCGACAGGGACCTCTGGAAACACCATATATTTT. Protein product: CASSPPTGTSGNTIYF. Complete variable domain (other parts from reference TRBV7-8 and TRBJ1-3): GAGVSQSPRYKVAKRGQDVALRCDPISGHVSLFWYQQALGQGPEFLTYFQNEAQLDKSGLPSDRFFAERPEGSVSTLKIQRTQQEDSAVYLCASSPPTGTSGNTIYFGEGSWLTVV.

The chain links TRBV20-1 to TRBJ2-2; possibly TRBD2 for D (6 bases). Per germline, CDR1 DFQATT and CDR2 SNEGSKA (reference sequence). The germline V and J ends were trimmed by 3 bases and 0 bases, with 11 bases remaining between them. The CDR3 is 15 residues long. For the CDR3, the DNA is TGCAGTGCTAGTTACGCGGGATCGAACACCGGGGAGCTGTTTTTT. Translating it yields CSASYAGSNTGELFF.

The chain is built from TRBV12-3 or TRBV12-4 and TRBJ1-1, with no clear D. Deletions cut 5 bases from V and 5 bases from J, with 6 bases between. The CDR3 has 11 amino acids. CDR3: CASSAVTEAFF. As DNA, the CDR3 is TGTGCCAGCAGTGCAGTAACTGAAGCTTTCTTT.

The count of this clone is one. The V call is TRBV27, the J call TRBJ2-3; TRBD2 aligns across 13 bases. The V gene end was trimmed by 5 bases and the J gene end by 5 bases; junction bases not matched to a gene: 7. CDR1 and CDR2 from the germline V gene are MNHEY and SMNVEV (reference sequence). There are 16 residues in the CDR3. The CDR3 nucleotides are TGTGCCAGCAGTGACGGACTAGCGGGAGAGGGAGATACGCAGTATTTT. Its protein product is CASSDGLAGEGDTQYF.

The chain is built from TRBV7-6 and TRBJ1-5; 7 nucleotides match TRBD1. After removal of 5 bases from V and 7 bases from J, the junction contained 5 bases not matched to a gene. The CDR3 is 13 amino acids. CDR1 SGHVS and CDR2 FNYEAQ come from the germline V gene. Here the CDR3 DNA reads TGTGCCAGCAGCCCCGGGACAGAGCAGCCCCAGCATTTT. Its protein is CASSPGTEQPQHF.

This chain connects TRBV5-6 to TRBJ2-7, with 8 nucleotides matching TRBD2. CDR1 is SGHDT, CDR2 YYEEEE, per germline. V dropped 1 base and J dropped 3; count of bases not matched to a gene: 9. This CDR3 has 16 amino acids. CDR3 sequence reads: CASSLIRGAGVYEQYF. In nucleotides, the CDR3 is TGTGCCAGCAGCTTGATTCGGGGAGCGGGAGTCTACGAGCAGTACTTC.

This chain links TRBV12-3 or TRBV12-4 with TRBJ1-2; D is possibly TRBD1 (6 bases). This CDR3 contains 11 residues. Between the trimmed V and J ends, which lost 5 bases and 12 bases, there was a span of 13 bases. The CDR3 spells CASSRGGGNTF. The CDR3 region has the DNA TGTGCCAGCAGTCGAGGGGGGGGGAACACCTTC.

The rearrangement uses TRBV29-1 and TRBJ1-3, with a tentative D call TRBD1 (6 bases). Germline values: CDR1 SQVTM, CDR2 ANQGSEA. V lost 4 bases and J 0 bases, leaving 10 bases between the germline ends. The CDR3 loop spans 14 amino acids. CDR3 loop: CSVGTEPSGNTIYF. The CDR3 coding sequence is TGCAGCGTTGGGACAGAACCCTCTGGAAACACCATATATTTT.

This chain links TRBV3-1 (or the pseudogene TRBV3-2) with TRBJ1-2; 7 nucleotides align to TRBD1. V was pared by 1 base and J by 12 bases, with 8 bases of the junction left unmatched. Germline CDR1 is LGHDT and CDR2 is YNNKEL (reference sequence). The CDR3 covers 13 residues. In DNA, the CDR3 is TGTGCCAGCAGCCAAGGGGCCAGGGGGGTTGACACCTTC. It yields the protein CASSQGARGVDTF.

The gene calls are TRBV25-1 and TRBJ2-7; the D gene is possibly TRBD2 (6 bases). With 3 bases removed from V and 6 bases from J, the gap between germline ends came to 24 bases. CDR3 size: 17 residues. The germline V gene has CDR1 MGHDK and CDR2 SYGVNS. CDR3 region: CASSDMGGSPSLSEQYF. The CDR3 bases are TGTGCCAGCAGTGACATGGGAGGCTCCCCGAGTCTCTCCGAGCAGTACTTC.

The table lists this clone with a few counts. The genes are TRBV7-3 and TRBJ2-5; TRBD1 agrees at 9 bases. The CDR3 runs to 14 residues. The V segment lost 5 bases and the J segment 5 bases; nucleotides outside the gene matches: 6. The V gene's germline CDR1 is SGHTA and CDR2 FQGTGA. The CDR3 bases are TGTGCCAGCAGCCCAACAGGGGGCGGTGAGACCCAGTACTTC. It specifies CASSPTGGGETQYF.

J is TRBJ2-3 and V is TRBV6-2 or TRBV6-3; 11 nucleotides match TRBD2. Germline CDR1 and CDR2: MNHEY and SVGEGT. The CDR3 totals 14 residues. V was pared by 6 bases and J by 9 bases, with 8 bases of the junction left unmatched. The CDR3 bases are TGTGCCAGCAGCACAGGGACTAGCGGCGGGACGCAGTATTTT. Translating gives CASSTGTSGGTQYF.

V and J are TRBV7-7 and TRBJ2-5; 7 nucleotides match TRBD1. The J segment lost 5 bases and the V segment lost 2 bases, leaving 2 bases of the junction unmatched. This CDR3 region has 13 residues. The germline gives CDR1 SSHAT, CDR2 FNYEAQ (reference sequence). The CDR3 nucleotides are TGTGCCAGCAGCTTAAGGGGGCGGGAGACCCAGTACTTC. Amino acid sequence: CASSLRGRETQYF.